These 22 T cell receptor beta chains were sequenced from one sample in a study of blood T cell repertoires in COVID-19 (dated by TCRdb to about 2020). To prepare the library, the immunoSEQ multiplex PCR assay was applied. TCRdb carries this immuneACCESS record with in-frame sequences only. Its versions omit some clonotypes, under half of them owing to an unresolved V gene in the studies checked, with the rest unexplained. For this sample the table gives around 250,000 clones, of which 86% were detected only once. Approximately 13% of the sample is in the top ten clones. Sequencing used peripheral blood. Receptor source: an elderly man with acute or convalescent COVID-19.

This clone was seen once. The chain joins TRBV5-8 to TRBJ2-3, with 10 bases aligning to TRBD2. The V segment lost 4 bases and the J segment 1 base; nucleotides outside the gene matches: 9. This CDR3 spans 17 amino acids. Per the germline V gene, CDR1 is SGHTS and CDR2 is YDEGEE. The CDR3 sequence: CASSGSRTSGGTDTQYF. The CDR3 coding sequence is TGTGCCAGCAGCGGGAGTAGGACTAGCGGTGGCACAGATACGCAGTATTTT.

This clone has just one count. V gene TRBV7-2 combines with J gene TRBJ1-2, with D possibly matching TRBD1 (6 bases). The V end was cut by 2 bases, the J end by 4 bases, with 14 bases between. The CDR3 contains 15 residues. The germline CDR1 and CDR2 sequences are SGHTA and FQGNSA. This chain's CDR3 is CASSLWGGLVYGYTF. CDR3 coding DNA: TGTGCCAGCAGCTTATGGGGGGGGCTGGTCTATGGCTACACCTTC.

The chain's CDR3 is CASSFDKNTEAFF. DNA for the CDR3: TGTGCCAGCAGTTTCGACAAGAACACTGAAGCTTTCTTT. V usage is TRBV6-6 and J usage is TRBJ1-1; D remains ambiguous. Germline assignment: CDR1 MNHNY and CDR2 SVGAGI (reference sequence). Trimming took 4 bases from V and 1 from J, leaving 7 bases between them. This CDR3 contains 13 residues.

The chain uses TRBV3-1 (or the pseudogene TRBV3-2) and TRBJ1-5; 9 bases align to TRBD1. This CDR3 region has 14 residues. The V gene end was trimmed by 6 bases and the J gene end by 5 bases; junction bases not matched to a gene: 5. The germline gives CDR1 LGHDT, CDR2 YNNKEL (reference sequence). DNA of the CDR3: TGTGCCAGCAGTTCGGACAGGGGATATCAGCCCCAGCATTTT. Its translation is CASSSDRGYQPQHF.

This chain joins TRBV29-1 and TRBJ1-2; weak D call: TRBD1 (6 bases). The V gene's germline CDR1 is SQVTM and CDR2 ANQGSEA. The CDR3 consists of 11 residues. Trimming cost V 6 bases and J 4 bases, with 9 bases left between them. CDR3 residues: CSVGQLYGYTF. The CDR3 coding sequence is TGCAGCGTGGGACAACTCTATGGCTACACCTTC.

In this sample, this clone turned up a few times. The genes are TRBV7-8 and TRBJ2-2; unclear D gene. The V and J ends lost 5 bases and 3 bases respectively, with 7 bases between them. This CDR3 is 13 amino acids long. The germline V gene encodes CDR1 SGHVS and CDR2 FQNEAQ. This CDR3 reads CASSPDYTGELFF. CDR3 bases: TGTGCCAGCAGCCCAGACTACACCGGGGAGCTGTTTTTT.

The chain carries TRBV5-1 and TRBJ2-7, with 8 nucleotides matching TRBD1. The length of the CDR3 is 14 residues. The junction had 8 bases not matched to a gene; V was cut back by 6 bases and J by 3 bases. Germline loops: CDR1 SGHRS, CDR2 YFSETQ. The CDR3 DNA is TGCGCCAGCACCCTGACCACAGGGGGCTACGAGCAGTACTTC. Translation gives CASTLTTGGYEQYF.

The chain uses TRBV19 and TRBJ2-1, with TRBD1 as a possible D gene (6 bases). V was trimmed by 3 bases and J by 0 bases, leaving 9 bases between them. Germline V gives CDR1 LNHDA, CDR2 SQIVND (reference sequence). The CDR3 spans 15 residues. The CDR3 DNA follows: TGTGCCAGTAGTATCCGGGACACCTCCTACAATGAGCAGTTCTTC. It codes for CASSIRDTSYNEQFF.

In this sample, this clone turned up a few times. The V and J genes are TRBV6-5 and TRBJ2-7; TRBD1 matches at 9 bases. CDR1 is MNHEY and CDR2 is SVGAGI in the germline V gene. The junction had 12 bases not matched to a gene; V was cut back by 8 bases and J by 4 bases. The CDR3 totals 15 residues. The CDR3 loop is CASSRTTGGVYEQYF. The CDR3 coding sequence is TGTGCCAGCTCTCGGACCACAGGGGGCGTATACGAGCAGTACTTC.

Written as DNA, the CDR3 is TGTGCCAGCAGCTCTCGGACATCCCCTTCAACCTATGGCTACACCTTC. As protein: CASSSRTSPSTYGYTF. This chain links TRBV11-1 with TRBJ1-2, with D tentatively TRBD1 (5 bases). The germline V and J ends were trimmed by 4 bases and 4 bases, with 19 bases remaining between them. Germline V lookup: CDR1 SGHAT, CDR2 FQDESV (reference sequence). The CDR3 extends over 16 amino acids.

The chain combines TRBV6-5 with TRBJ1-2; weak D call: TRBD1 (6 bases). With 8 bases removed from V and 4 bases from J, the gap between germline ends came to 17 bases. Germline CDR1 and CDR2: MNHEY and SVGAGI. This CDR3 has 14 amino acids. The CDR3 is CASQGMTGVYGYTF. The CDR3 bases are TGTGCCAGCCAGGGGATGACTGGGGTCTATGGCTACACCTTC.

The gene calls are TRBV18 and TRBJ2-3, with TRBD2 identical over 8 bases. Germline CDR1 and CDR2: KGHSH and LQKENI. The V segment lost 6 bases and the J segment 1 base; nucleotides outside the gene matches: 3. CDR3 length: 14 amino acids. The CDR3 DNA is TGTGCCAGCTCGACACTAGCGGGCACAGATACGCAGTATTTT. Residues: CASSTLAGTDTQYF.

This clone occurred once. This sequence joins TRBV2 and TRBJ2-1; the match to TRBD2 covers 13 bases. The germline V gene encodes CDR1 SNHLY and CDR2 FYNNEI. V lost 8 bases and J lost 7; bases outside the gene matches: 8. There are 15 residues in the CDR3. CDR3 protein: CASFRGTSGTNEQFF. CDR3 nucleotides: TGTGCCAGCTTCCGCGGGACTAGCGGGACTAATGAGCAGTTCTTC.

CDR3 DNA sequence: TGTGCCAGCAGCCTTACGGGGAGTGGGACTGAAGCTTTCTTT. Protein: CASSLTGSGTEAFF. This chain links TRBV5-5 with TRBJ1-1; D is unclear. Germline CDR1 SGHKS, CDR2 YYEKEE (reference sequence). This CDR3 is 14 amino acids long. Trimming removed 4 bases from V and 5 bases from J, with 15 bases in between.

This clone was counted only a few times. J is TRBJ1-1 and V is TRBV27; D is possibly TRBD1 (5 bases). Per the germline V gene, CDR1 is MNHEY and CDR2 is SMNVEV (reference sequence). The CDR3 length is 13 residues. Trimming took off 8 bases at V and 3 bases at J, with 13 bases between the two ends. The CDR3 bases are TGTGCCAGCGGGGCGTGGTGGGACACTGAAGCTTTCTTT. Translated: CASGAWWDTEAFF.

The chain couples TRBV6-6 to TRBJ1-4; D remains ambiguous. V shed 2 bases and J shed 3 bases, with 10 bases lying between them. Germline CDR1 and CDR2: MNHNY and SVGAGI (reference sequence). The length of the CDR3 is 15 residues. The CDR3 spells CASSYSFGPNEKLFF. CDR3 nucleotides: TGTGCCAGCAGTTACAGCTTTGGGCCTAATGAAAAACTGTTTTTT.

This rearrangement joins TRBV6-6 to TRBJ2-5, with D perhaps TRBD1 (6 bases). The CDR3 contains 13 residues. V dropped 7 bases and J dropped 7 bases, with 16 bases sitting between them. Germline CDR1 is MNHNY and CDR2 is SVGAGI (reference sequence). DNA for the CDR3: TGTGCCAGCATCCTTGGATTAGGGGGGACCCAGTACTTC. Protein sequence: CASILGLGGTQYF.

This chain links TRBV7-4 with TRBJ2-1, with TRBD2 matching 10 bases. Trimming removed 9 bases from V and 9 bases from J; junction bases left unmatched: 14. The CDR3 length is 15 residues. From germline, CDR1 is SGHVT and CDR2 SQSDAQ. The CDR3 sequence: CARDEPSGSFCEQFF. In nucleotides, the CDR3 is TGTGCCAGGGACGAACCTAGCGGGAGTTTCTGTGAGCAGTTCTTC.

The CDR3 spells CASSQDASGYLGEQFF. As DNA, the CDR3 is TGCGCCAGCAGCCAAGATGCGTCGGGATATCTTGGTGAGCAGTTCTTC. This sequence joins TRBV4-1 and TRBJ2-1, with D possibly TRBD2 on 5 matching bases. From germline, CDR1 is MGHRA and CDR2 YSYEKL. Trimming cost V 0 bases and J 9 bases, with 18 bases left between them. The CDR3 loop spans 16 amino acids.

V and J are TRBV14 and TRBJ2-6, with 12 bases that match TRBD1. CDR3 length equals 19 residues. CDR1 is SGHDN, CDR2 FVKESK, per germline. The V segment lost 1 base and the J segment 2 bases; nucleotides outside the gene matches: 6. CDR3 region: CASSQGRGQGAAGANVLTF. DNA of the CDR3: TGTGCCAGCAGCCAAGGCAGGGGACAGGGGGCGGCTGGGGCCAACGTCCTGACTTTC.

The chain links TRBV29-1 to TRBJ1-1; 9 bases are shared with TRBD1. The germline V gene has CDR1 SQVTM and CDR2 ANQGSEA. The CDR3 has 15 residues. The V gene end was trimmed by 5 bases and the J gene end by 1 base; junction bases not matched to a gene: 8. CDR3 nucleotides: TGCAGCGTTCACTTACAGGGGGCATCGAACACTGAAGCTTTCTTT. The encoded protein is CSVHLQGASNTEAFF.

The rearrangement joins TRBV10-2 to TRBJ1-5, with D unclear. The V gene lost 0 bases and the J gene lost 6 bases, with 9 bases spanning the gap. Germline assignment: CDR1 WSHSY and CDR2 SAAADI. This CDR3 comprises 14 residues. This CDR3 is CASSESRRGQPQHF. CDR3 sequence (DNA): TGCGCCAGCAGTGAGTCCAGGCGGGGTCAGCCCCAGCATTTT.